This T cell receptor beta chain was identified in a study of T cell repertoires in ileal Crohn's disease. CDR3 length: 17 amino acids. Trimming cost V 4 bases and J 5 bases, with 21 bases left between them. Germline V gene sequence: CDR1 SGHNT, CDR2 YENEEA. Per sample, roughly 0.45 micrograms of biopsy DNA were TCRB immunosequenced. TCRdb's copy holds only in-frame clones and misses some; the assay was immunoSEQ multiplex PCR. The table has around 1,000 clones, about 80% seen once; the top ten hold 13% to 15%. V is TRBV11-3 and J is TRBJ2-1; a possible D gene is TRBD2 (7 bases). The receptor was derived from an adult with Crohn's disease. The sample taken for sequencing was ileal tissue. The CDR3 bases are TGTGCCAGCAGCTGGTGGGGAGGGGGGACCCTACACAATGAGCAGTTCTTC. Residues: CASSWWGGGTLHNEQFF.